This TCR beta chain was sequenced for a study of T cells in Graves' hyperthyroidism and ophthalmopathy. Study-level findings and limits: Researchers found most expanded thyroid clonotypes above 0.001 in blood as well.

Around 9.9 ml of fresh peripheral blood supplied the PBMCs. Losses at the gene ends were 1 base for V and 5 bases for J; bases not matched to a gene: 10. The CDR3 spans 17 residues. Amplification targeted TCR beta CDR3 regions from RNA transcripts. The TCR CDR3 first-round RT-PCR relied on the HTBI primer set. TCRdb re-called the multiplex PCR reads with MiXCR, one entry per CDR3 protein. The table shows about 330,000 distinct CDR3 sequences, with about 13% occurring only once. Ten or more counts support this clonotype. What it recognizes is unknown. The sequenced material came from blood. The chain carries TRBV12-3 or TRBV12-4 and TRBJ2-1, with 8 bases identical to TRBD2. This clonotype originated in a woman aged 40 to 55 with Graves' ophthalmopathy. CDR3 sequence reads: CASSLGLWTSRNNEQFF. The CDR3 DNA follows: TGTGCCAGCAGTTTAGGCTTGTGGACTAGCCGAAACAATGAGCAGTTCTTC.